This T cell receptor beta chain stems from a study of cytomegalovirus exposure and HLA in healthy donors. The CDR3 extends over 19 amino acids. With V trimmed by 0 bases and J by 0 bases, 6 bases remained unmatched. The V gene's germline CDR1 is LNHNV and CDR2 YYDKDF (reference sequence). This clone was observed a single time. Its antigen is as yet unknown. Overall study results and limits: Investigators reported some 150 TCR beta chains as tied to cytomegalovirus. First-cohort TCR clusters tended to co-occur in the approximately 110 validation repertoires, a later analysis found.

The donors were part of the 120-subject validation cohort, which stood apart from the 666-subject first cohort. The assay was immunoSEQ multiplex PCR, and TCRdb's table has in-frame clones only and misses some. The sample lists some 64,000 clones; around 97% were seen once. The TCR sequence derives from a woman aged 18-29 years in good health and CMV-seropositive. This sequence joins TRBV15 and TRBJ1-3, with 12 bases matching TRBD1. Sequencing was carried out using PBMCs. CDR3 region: CATSRDVGQGATSGNTIYF. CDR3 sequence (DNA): TGTGCCACCAGCAGAGATGTGGGACAGGGGGCCACCTCTGGAAACACCATATATTTT.